The clone carrying this T cell receptor beta chain has only a few counts. The TCR beta CDR3 regions underwent amplification using RNA transcripts as the source. First-round RT-PCR of the TCR CDR3 relied on the HTBI primer set. TCRdb passed the multiplex PCR reads through MiXCR, listing each CDR3 protein once. The sample records approximately 380,000 distinct CDR3 sequences, more than 12% being singletons. In making diagnoses, clinical symptoms, serum thyroxine and TRAb, thyroid ultrasound and orbital computed tomography were all used. It was around 11 ml of fresh peripheral blood that supplied the PBMCs. The data stem from a study of T cells in Graves' hyperthyroidism and ophthalmopathy. Study-wide background: Specimen type is peripheral blood, collected at initial diagnosis prior to any treatment.

The CDR3 runs 16 residues. After removal of 10 bases from V and 4 bases from J, the junction contained 10 bases not matched to a gene. CDR1 is MNHNS, CDR2 SASEGT, per germline. The TCR was taken from a man aged 50 to 59 with Graves' ophthalmopathy. The sample consisted of blood. This chain joins TRBV6-1 and TRBJ2-1; 13 nucleotides line up with TRBD2. The DNA of the CDR3 is TGTGCCACCCAACCCTGGACTAGCGGGGGATACAATGAGCAGTTCTTC. As protein: CATQPWTSGGYNEQFF.